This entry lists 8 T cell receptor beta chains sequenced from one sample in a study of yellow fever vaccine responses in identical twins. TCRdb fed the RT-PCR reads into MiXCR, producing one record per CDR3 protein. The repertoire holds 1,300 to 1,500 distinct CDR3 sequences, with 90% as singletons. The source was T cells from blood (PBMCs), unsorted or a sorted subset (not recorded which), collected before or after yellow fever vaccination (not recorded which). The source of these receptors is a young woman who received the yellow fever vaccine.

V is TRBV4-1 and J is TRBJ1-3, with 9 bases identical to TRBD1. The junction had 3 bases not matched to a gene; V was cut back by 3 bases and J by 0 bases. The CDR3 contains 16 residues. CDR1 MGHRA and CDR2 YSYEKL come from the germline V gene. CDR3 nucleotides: TGCGCCAGCAGCCAGGGACAGGGAAGCTCTGGAAACACCATATATTTT. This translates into CASSQGQGSSGNTIYF.

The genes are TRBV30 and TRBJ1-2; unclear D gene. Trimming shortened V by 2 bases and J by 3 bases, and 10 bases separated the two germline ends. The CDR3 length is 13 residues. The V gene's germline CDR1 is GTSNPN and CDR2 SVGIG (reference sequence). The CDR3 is CAWSPGVDYGYTF. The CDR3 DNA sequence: TGTGCCTGGAGTCCGGGCGTCGACTATGGCTACACCTTC.

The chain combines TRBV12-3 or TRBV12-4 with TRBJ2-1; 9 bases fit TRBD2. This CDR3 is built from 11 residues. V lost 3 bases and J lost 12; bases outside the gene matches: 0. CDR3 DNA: TGTGCCAGCAGTTTTAGCGGGGGGCAGTTCTTC. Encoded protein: CASSFSGGQFF.

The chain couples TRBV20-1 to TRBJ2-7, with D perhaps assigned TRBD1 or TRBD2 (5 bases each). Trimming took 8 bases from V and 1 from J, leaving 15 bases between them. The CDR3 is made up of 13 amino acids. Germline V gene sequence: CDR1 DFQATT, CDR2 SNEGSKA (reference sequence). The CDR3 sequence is CSQAGAPSYEQYF. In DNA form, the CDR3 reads TGCAGTCAAGCCGGGGCCCCTTCCTACGAGCAGTACTTC.

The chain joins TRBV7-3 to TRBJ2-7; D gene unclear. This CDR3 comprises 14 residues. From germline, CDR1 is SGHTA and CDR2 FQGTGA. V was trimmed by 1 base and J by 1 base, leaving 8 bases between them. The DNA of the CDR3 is TGTGCCAGCAGCTTAAAGATGATTTCCTACGAGCAGTACTTC. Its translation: CASSLKMISYEQYF.

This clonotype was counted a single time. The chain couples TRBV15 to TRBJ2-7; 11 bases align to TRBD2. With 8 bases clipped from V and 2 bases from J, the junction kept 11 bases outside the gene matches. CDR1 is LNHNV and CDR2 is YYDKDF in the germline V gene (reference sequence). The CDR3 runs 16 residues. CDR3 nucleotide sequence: TGTGCCACCGCGAGGGGTACTAGCGGGGGAACCTACGAGCAGTACTTC. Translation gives CATARGTSGGTYEQYF.

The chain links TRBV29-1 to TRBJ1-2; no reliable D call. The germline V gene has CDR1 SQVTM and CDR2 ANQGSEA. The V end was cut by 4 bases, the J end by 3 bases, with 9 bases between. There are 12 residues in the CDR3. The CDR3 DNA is TGCAGCGTTGTAGGGCTGGACTATGGCTACACCTTC. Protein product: CSVVGLDYGYTF.

Here the CDR3 reads CASSWVGSTPNIQYF. In DNA form, the CDR3 reads TGCGCCAGCAGCTGGGTCGGGAGCACTCCAAACATTCAGTACTTC. This sequence joins TRBV5-1 and TRBJ2-4, with D possibly TRBD2 on 6 matching bases. Germline CDR1 is SGHRS and CDR2 is YFSETQ. This CDR3 spans 15 amino acids. Trimming stripped 3 bases from V and 6 bases from J, with 16 bases between.